Reported below is one T cell receptor (beta chain). Its target antigen remains unknown. No much larger clonotype is one base removed from it; base qualities were not supplied. From cysteine to phenylalanine, the CDR3 is 13 amino acids long. CDR3 DNA is the only sequence kept; it has 39 bases, read in frame from the first base. Cut back by 3 bases and 1 base, the V and J ends lie 6 bases apart. According to the germline V gene, CDR1 reads KGHSH and CDR2 reads LQKENI. The cohort was made up of about 610 healthy bone marrow donors. At the time of sampling, all cohort members were nominally healthy, though unrecorded immune exposures were likely present. The donor tested CMV seropositive and was one of the 289 seropositive cohort members. Each donor provided a peripheral blood sample, and peripheral blood mononuclear cells were used for TCR beta sequencing. The Qiagen DNeasy Blood Extraction Kit was used to extract genomic DNA from the blood cell samples.

These data belong to a study of cytomegalovirus exposure and HLA in healthy donors (TCRdb year 2017). At the level of the whole study: According to an earlier analysis of several hundred of the donors, 200 million or so T cells yielded 95 million to 140 million unique TCR beta sequences and approximately 280 Gb of sequence data. To predict cytomegalovirus infection status, the study brought together high-throughput TCR immunosequencing, statistical association of individual TCRs with disease status, and machine learning. The genetic ancestry cluster associated with self-reported Caucasian donors included 70% to 85% of the roughly 400 genotyped donors. A later genetic analysis took genome-wide SNP genotypes for about 65% of the 666 donors and used that subset as a discovery cohort. The number of typed donors differed by locus: about 620-630 for A, B, C, DRB1 and DQB1; some 500 for DQA1; approximately 600 for DPA1; and some 470 for DPB1. A handful of DR-DQ haplotypes were handled as single units for association and clustering because linkage in the cohort was strong. Along with the roughly 610-subject first cohort, a separate validation cohort of about 110 different subjects was used. To decide whether each TCR beta V gene segment behaved as functional or pseudogenic, an earlier analysis of over 500 of the donors relied on high-throughput TCR beta sequencing. The study was designed to test whether signatures of past pathogen exposure could be identified by cataloging public T cell receptors. HLA typing included class I and class II loci at four-digit resolution. Across approximately 420 genotyped donors of the cohort, an average of 235,054 unique TCR beta nucleotide sequences per donor were sequenced, and 15% to 20% of those sequences were non-productive. An early release that covered some 640 HLA-typed donors contained approximately 300 gigabases of sequencing data and tens of millions of unique TCR sequences. Donor age, sex, ethnicity and CMV serostatus were collected together with the repertoire data. The study profiled the T cell repertoires of about 640 subjects by immunosequencing and related them to cytomegalovirus serostatus. In the later analysis, no new phenotypic data were used to find candidate immune exposures; instead, reliance was placed on TCR beta sequences and their occurrence across donors. A later analysis re-analyzed previously published TCR beta repertoires from 660 or so donors and added high-resolution HLA genotyping to study TCR occurrence patterns. Every repertoire in the discovery cohort had been generated on one and the same sequencing platform. Overall study results and their limits: In a later analysis, HLA-associated TCR beta chains showed more clonal expansion and lower generation probabilities than non-associated chains that were equally common. Compared with the roughly 720-donor mean, donors in an Asian-associated ancestry cluster had fewer N-insertions in productive TCRs, according to a later genetic analysis. For the cohort, immune exposure information was limited to CMV serostatus. The presence/absence analyses assumed that sequencing depth was roughly uniform across donors, and that assumption may not be true. In an earlier analysis of more than 450 of the donors, most TCR beta V segments were observed in productive rearrangements about 90% or about 30% of the time, broadly matching IMGT annotations. A further reported finding was that TCR beta sequences accurately predicted the HLA-A and HLA-B alleles for most subjects in the first cohort. According to a later analysis, parvovirus B19, influenza, CMV and Epstein-Barr virus appeared linked to several top co-occurrence clusters. When HLA alleles, especially DR and DQ, strongly co-occurred, TCR associations were difficult to assign to individual alleles. About 15 rarely observed V segments, including chromosome 9 orphons, were excluded from the earlier analysis of 550 to 700 of the donors because counts were too low. Linkage disequilibrium might explain the correlated functional status among segregating V segments, but an unknown experimental factor could not be ruled out. An association between a missense DCLRE1C variant and V-gene and J-gene trimming of TCR beta chains was found in a later genetic analysis and replicated in an independent cohort. HLA typing was unavailable for some donors at each locus, so association tests used only the typed subset. At a false discovery rate of 0.05, a later analysis linked some 18,000 TCR beta sequences to specific HLA alleles. In this cohort, only TCR beta chains were sequenced, and detectable features were limited by the absence of alpha or paired-chain data. While some public TCRs were present in many individuals, most TCR sequences turned up only very rarely across donors. In both the original and validation cohorts, the classifier was reported to diagnose cytomegalovirus status with high specificity and sensitivity. A group of highly shared sequence variants was considered likely to be a technical artifact of the sequencing pipeline. In the study, some 180 TCR beta chains were listed as associated with cytomegalovirus. Some IMGT-functional V segments, including TRBV6-2 and TRBV6-3, could not be distinguished by the 87-base-pair reads and were therefore excluded. In a later analysis, most CMV-associated TCR beta chains were found to appear HLA-restricted, with HLA associations seemingly driven largely by CMV exposure. Three of the identified cytomegalovirus-associated TCR beta chains were confirmed in vitro to be specific for cytomegalovirus antigens. The authors suggested that the approach could potentially be extended to other disease states and immunological phenotypes. In a later analysis, the rate of TCR association differed among HLA loci, with DRB1 alleles having the most associated TCRs and HLA-C alleles having the fewest.

The library was made by the immunoSEQ multiplex PCR assay. A mixture of 60 forward primers for TCR Vbeta segments and 13 reverse primers for TCR Jbeta segments was used in the multiplex PCR. The CDR3 region of rearranged TCR beta genes was amplified from genomic DNA by a multiplex PCR assay. On the Illumina HiSeq System, the amplified TCR beta libraries were sequenced as 87-base-pair reads. Turning to the authors' computational methods: In a later analysis, some 80 million unique TCR beta chains were counted across the approximately 670 repertoires, and approximately 9.9 million of these chains were shared by at least two donors. To remove PCR and sequencing errors, raw reads were error-corrected and collapsed into unique sequences using a nearest-neighbor algorithm that merged closely related sequences. Alignment of CDR3 sequences to IMGT reference sequences was used to assign V, D and J gene segments. For a sequence to be retained, at least a six-nucleotide match to both a V gene segment and a J gene segment was required. Rearrangements were called productive when the CDR3 lacked stop codons and stayed in frame with V and J; all others were non-productive. CDR3 was defined by IMGT convention, running from the second conserved V-encoded cysteine to the conserved J-encoded phenylalanine. The earlier analysis of 587 of the donors excluded any sequence lacking an unambiguous match to a single V gene segment. In an earlier analysis of some 590 of the donors, a V segment was called functional when productive rearrangements were above 56.7%, and segregating when the standard deviation between donors exceeded 5%. A statistical classification framework was built to diagnose cytomegalovirus status from the catalog of TCR beta chain sequences. A later analysis assigned V and J genes by comparing TCR nucleotide sequences with IMGT/GENE-DB human TR gene sequences. Using the TCRdist pipeline, a later analysis assigned CDR3 sequences along with most-parsimonious VDJ recombination scenarios. In a later analysis, each TCR beta chain was defined by its CDR3 amino acid sequence together with its V-gene family, and reads lacking a unique V-gene family were excluded. To address suspected cross-contamination and a sequencing artifact, a later analysis removed approximately 590 highly shared, low-generation-probability nucleotide sequences. For each public chain, a later analysis derived a clonal expansion index from normalized ranks of inferred template counts within each repertoire. Generation probabilities in a later analysis came from a VDJ recombination model fitted to out-of-frame rearrangements, and those results were checked against IGoR. In a later analysis, TCR-TCR, TCR-HLA and TCR-CMV co-occurrence was scored with hypergeometric tests, and a repertoire-size bias correction was applied to TCR pairs. To estimate false discovery rates, a later analysis permuted the HLA or CMV assignments 20 times. In a later analysis, co-occurring TCRs were grouped with DBSCAN, and TCRdist sequence similarity was added when clustering was performed within HLA-allele-positive subsets. Repertoires with fewer than 30,000 or more than 120,000 public chains, plus five repertoires with anomalous nucleotide sharing, were excluded from co-occurrence clustering. TCRdb holds this immuneACCESS table with in-frame rearrangements only. Some clones are missing; in checked studies, unresolved V genes explain under half, and the rest has no known cause. Clonal size and the V and J genes are those of that table, whereas D and trimming came from the DNA. The sample yields approximately 89,000 clones; 75% to 90% were counted once. Of the sample, 6.5% to 9% is held by the ten largest clones.

The sample consisted of PBMCs. The chain couples TRBV18 to TRBJ2-5; TRBD1 is a possible D gene, resting on 5 matching bases. This receptor was taken from a man aged 35 to 55 in good health and CMV-seropositive. The CDR3 corresponds to CASSPGLQETQYF. The base sequence is TGTGCCAGCTCACCGGGGCTCCAAGAGACCCAGTACTTC.